The clone carrying this TCR beta chain has just one count. Recruited during active infection, patients (from Seattle) were subsequently followed longitudinally. Trimming took off 6 bases at V and 4 bases at J, with 16 bases between the two ends. Germline V gives CDR1 MNHEY, CDR2 SMNVEV (reference sequence). The CDR3 covers 14 residues. As originally analysed: Estimated nucleated cell counts came from reference gene primer amplification. This table comes from immunoSEQ multiplex PCR, and its TCRdb copy is limited to in-frame clones, with some not included. V and J calls and clone size come straight from that table; D and trimming were deduced from the DNA. The data contain hundreds of thousands of clones, around 86% of them singletons. This sample was taken from a study of blood T cell repertoires in COVID-19. Turning to the study itself: The samples span acute and convalescent COVID-19 from the United States, Italy and Spain. T cells, B-cell-depleted T cells, or PBMCs supplied cDNA or gDNA.

The TCR comes from a woman aged 45-65 years with COVID-19, enrolled during active disease. The chain has TRBV27 and TRBJ2-7, with D perhaps TRBD2 (7 bases). The sequenced sample consisted of peripheral blood. The CDR3 sequence is CASSPTGGGYEQYF. The CDR3, as DNA: TGTGCCAGCAGCCCAACGGGGGGCGGTTACGAGCAGTACTTC.